These 25 T cell receptor beta chains were all obtained from the same sample, sequenced in a study of vaccination and CD4 T cells after COVID-19. The time point here: late sampling 161 to 241 days after vaccination in a few convalescent patients. A single record per CDR3 protein comes from TCRdb applying MiXCR to the PCR reads. There are 30,000 or so distinct CDR3 sequences in the sample; more than 40% occur only once, and 5.8% lies in the top ten. The sample here was CD4+ T cells from blood, taken about 7 months after SARS-CoV-2 vaccination. These receptors all stem from a human donor who had recovered from COVID-19.

The rearrangement uses TRBV27 and TRBJ1-1; 7 nucleotides line up with TRBD1. The ends lost 3 bases at V and 0 bases at J; junction bases unmatched: 10. The CDR3 loop spans 17 amino acids. Germline CDR1 and CDR2: MNHEY and SMNVEV (reference sequence). CDR3 sequence: CASSLSGQKNMNTEAFF. The CDR3 DNA reads TGTGCCAGCAGTTTGTCGGGACAGAAGAACATGAACACTGAAGCTTTCTTT.

The chain uses TRBV18 and TRBJ2-5; D may match TRBD1 or TRBD2 (5 bases each). V lost 6 bases and J 5 bases, leaving 10 bases between the germline ends. This CDR3 region has 12 residues. CDR1 is KGHSH, CDR2 LQKENI, per germline. CDR3 DNA sequence: TGTGCCAGCTCCCCAGAGGGGGAGACCCAGTACTTC. Protein: CASSPEGETQYF. The full variable domain, in which reference TRBV18 and TRBJ2-5 provide the parts outside the CDR3, is NAGVMQNPRHLVRRRGQEARLRCSPMKGHSHVYWYRQLPEEGLKFMVYLQKENIIDESGMPKERFSAEFPKEGPSILRIQQVVRGDSAAYFCASSPEGETQYFGPGTRLLVL.

This sequence joins TRBV6-5 and TRBJ2-1; 8 bases line up with TRBD2. The CDR3 length is 16 residues. Germline V gives CDR1 MNHEY, CDR2 SVGAGI. V dropped 2 bases and J dropped 5; count of bases not matched to a gene: 8. The CDR3 sequence: CASSYVPGGGHNEQFF. Written as DNA, the CDR3 is TGTGCCAGCAGTTACGTCCCCGGGGGGGGACACAATGAGCAGTTCTTC.

V is TRBV6-1 and J is TRBJ2-7; 8 positions agree with TRBD1. The germline V gene encodes CDR1 MNHNS and CDR2 SASEGT. V was clipped by 1 base and J by 3 bases; unmatched bases: 8. The CDR3 extends over 16 amino acids. The CDR3 loop is CASSEGGTGLLYEQYF. CDR3 nucleotide sequence: TGTGCCAGCAGTGAAGGGGGGACAGGCCTGCTCTACGAGCAGTACTTC.

The V call is TRBV10-3, the J call TRBJ2-5; maybe TRBD1 (6 bases). The germline gives CDR1 ENHRY, CDR2 SYGVKD. The CDR3 is made up of 14 amino acids. V was clipped by 0 bases and J by 4 bases, with 9 bases between them. The CDR3 reads CAISESTRGETQYF. CDR3 coding DNA: TGTGCCATCAGTGAGTCAACCAGGGGAGAGACCCAGTACTTC.

The chain joins TRBV2 to TRBJ2-3; D remains ambiguous. Germline V gene data show CDR1 as SNHLY and CDR2 as FYNNEI. The CDR3 contains 16 residues. Trimming pared 7 bases from V and 2 bases from J, leaving 19 bases between. This CDR3 is CASNRRYLQSTDTQYF. The CDR3 bases are TGTGCCAGCAACCGGCGCTATTTACAGTCCACAGATACGCAGTATTTT. The full variable domain, in which reference TRBV2 and TRBJ2-3 provide the parts outside the CDR3, is EPEVTQTPSHQVTQMGQEVILRCVPISNHLYFYWYRQILGQKVEFLVSFYNNEISEKSEIFDDQFSVERPDGSNFTLKIRSTKLEDSAMYFCASNRRYLQSTDTQYFGPGTRLTVL.

This clonotype was observed a few times. This chain connects TRBV28 to TRBJ2-7; D ambiguous. V was trimmed by 4 bases and J by 2 bases, leaving 9 bases between them. Germline V gene lookup returns CDR1 MDHEN and CDR2 SYDVKM. CDR3 size: 13 residues. CDR3 loop: CASSSVATYEQYF. Written as DNA, the CDR3 is TGTGCCAGCAGTTCTGTAGCTACCTACGAGCAGTACTTC.

The chain joins TRBV19 to TRBJ2-1, with a weak D call TRBD2 (6 bases). Trimming removed 11 bases from V and 3 bases from J, with 8 bases in between. Germline-derived CDR1 and CDR2 are LNHDA and SQIVND (reference sequence). The CDR3 totals 11 residues. The CDR3 spells CAGGNYNEQFF. Here the CDR3 DNA reads TGTGCCGGGGGGAACTACAATGAGCAGTTCTTC.

The chain uses TRBV4-2 and TRBJ2-2, with 7 bases identical to TRBD2. This CDR3 has 16 amino acids. The ends lost 0 bases at V and 5 bases at J; junction bases unmatched: 6. CDR1 is LGHNA, CDR2 YNFKEQ, per germline. In DNA form, the CDR3 reads TGTGCCAGCAGCCAAGATGGGGCGGGAGAGACCGGGGAGCTGTTTTTT. Translated: CASSQDGAGETGELFF.

J is TRBJ2-2 and V is TRBV6-1; 9 bases match TRBD2. The CDR3 has 16 residues. Germline V CDR1 and CDR2: MNHNS, SASEGT. V lost 7 bases to trimming and J lost 2 bases; unmatched junction nucleotides: 8. The CDR3 nucleotides read TGTGCCAGCAATCTAGCGGGAAATCCTAACACCGGGGAGCTGTTTTTT. The encoded protein is CASNLAGNPNTGELFF.

This clonotype was observed a few times. The V and J genes are TRBV6-5 and TRBJ2-5; D not certain. The length of the CDR3 is 14 residues. The germline CDR1 and CDR2 sequences are MNHEY and SVGAGI. V dropped 4 bases and J dropped 5 bases, with 14 bases sitting between them. The CDR3 region has the DNA TGTGCCAGCAGTTCCTTTGGGCTGGGGGAGACCCAGTACTTC. Translated: CASSSFGLGETQYF.

This clonotype showed up just a few times. The chain recombines TRBV6-2 or TRBV6-3 with TRBJ1-1; 7 positions agree with TRBD1. Germline V CDR1 and CDR2: MNHEY, SVGEGT. V shed 8 bases, J shed 5 bases, and the junction held 11 bases outside the gene matches. The CDR3 runs to 14 residues. CDR3 amino acids: CASRVQGINTEAFF. DNA for the CDR3: TGTGCCAGCCGCGTACAGGGGATAAATACTGAAGCTTTCTTT.

The chain is built from TRBV28 and TRBJ1-2, with 9 bases that match TRBD1. Germline V gene data show CDR1 as MDHEN and CDR2 as SYDVKM. Trimming removed 6 bases from V and 3 bases from J; junction bases left unmatched: 5. The CDR3 loop spans 14 amino acids. DNA of the CDR3: TGTGCCAGCAGCAAGGGACAGGGATACTATGGCTACACCTTC. Translation: CASSKGQGYYGYTF.

This clonotype was seen more than once but under ten times. J is TRBJ1-5 and V is TRBV28; 9 bases match TRBD1. This CDR3 region has 18 residues. Germline V gives CDR1 MDHEN, CDR2 SYDVKM. Trimming cost V 0 bases and J 7 bases; bases outside gene matches: 13. The CDR3 sequence is CASSLWGPGQGSGQPQHF. Written as DNA, the CDR3 is TGTGCCAGCAGTTTATGGGGGCCGGGACAGGGTAGCGGGCAGCCCCAGCATTTT.

The chain is built from TRBV24-1 and TRBJ2-2; 7 bases agree with TRBD1. Germline values: CDR1 KGHDR, CDR2 SFDVKD. The V segment lost 11 bases and the J segment 2 bases; nucleotides outside the gene matches: 4. The CDR3 extends over 13 amino acids. The DNA of the CDR3 is TGTGCCATCCGGGACAGTAACACCGGGGAGCTGTTTTTT. Translation: CAIRDSNTGELFF.

This chain uses TRBV20-1 with TRBJ1-2, with 7 bases identical to TRBD1. J was trimmed by 4 bases and V by 4 bases; bases with no gene match: 9. Germline V gene data show CDR1 as DFQATT and CDR2 as SNEGSKA (reference sequence). This CDR3 has 14 amino acids. This CDR3 reads CSATNPRGSYGYTF. CDR3 DNA: TGCAGTGCTACAAATCCCAGGGGGTCCTATGGCTACACCTTC.

V and J are TRBV20-1 and TRBJ1-1, with D possibly being TRBD1 (6 bases). The CDR3 is 17 residues long. V lost 0 bases, J lost 1 base, and 18 bases lay in between. Per the germline V gene, CDR1 is DFQATT and CDR2 is SNEGSKA (reference sequence). In nucleotides, the CDR3 is TGCAGTGCTAGAGATTTTGCCCAGGGACAAGCGAACACTGAAGCTTTCTTT. Translating it yields CSARDFAQGQANTEAFF.

V gene TRBV20-1 combines with J gene TRBJ1-5; perhaps TRBD1 as D (6 bases). The CDR3 is 15 amino acids. Germline CDR1 is DFQATT and CDR2 is SNEGSKA (reference sequence). V dropped 6 bases and J dropped 2 bases, with 17 bases sitting between them. CDR3 bases: TGCAGTGCCCCGCCACAGGGCTTGGGCAATCAGCCCCAGCATTTT. It translates to CSAPPQGLGNQPQHF.

This clonotype has only a few counts. V is TRBV7-9 and J is TRBJ2-1, with D possibly matching TRBD2 (5 bases). The germline V gene encodes CDR1 SEHNR and CDR2 FQNEAQ (reference sequence). The CDR3 spans 15 residues. Trimming took 5 bases from V and 2 from J, leaving 13 bases between them. CDR3 in DNA: TGTGCCAGCAGCCCCGGGATCGCTCCCTACAATGAGCAGTTCTTC. Its translation: CASSPGIAPYNEQFF.

The chain has TRBV20-1 and TRBJ1-5; possibly TRBD1 for D (5 bases). This CDR3 has 15 residues. Germline V gene lookup returns CDR1 DFQATT and CDR2 SNEGSKA (reference sequence). Trimming removed 0 bases at V and 4 bases at J, with 13 bases between. CDR3 residues: CSARDRVQGNQPQHF. The CDR3 region has the DNA TGCAGTGCTAGAGATCGGGTGCAGGGTAATCAGCCCCAGCATTTT.

This clonotype was detected only a few times. J is TRBJ2-7 and V is TRBV27, with a possible D match to TRBD1 (5 bases). The CDR3 is 13 residues long. The germline gives CDR1 MNHEY, CDR2 SMNVEV (reference sequence). V was clipped by 6 bases and J by 1 base, with 10 bases between them. The CDR3 coding sequence is TGTGCCAGCAGGAGGTCAGGGTCCTACGAGCAGTACTTC. Protein: CASRRSGSYEQYF.

The V call is TRBV28, the J call TRBJ1-2, with TRBD1 matching over 10 bases. The CDR3 has 14 amino acids. In germline, CDR1 is MDHEN, CDR2 SYDVKM. V dropped 5 bases and J dropped 5; count of bases not matched to a gene: 5. Here the CDR3 DNA reads TGTGCCAGCAGTACGGGACAGGGGAGATATGGCTACACCTTC. It is translated as CASSTGQGRYGYTF.

The chain carries TRBV29-1 and TRBJ1-2, with D tentatively TRBD1 (5 bases). Germline loops: CDR1 SQVTM, CDR2 ANQGSEA. The length of the CDR3 is 11 residues. As DNA, the CDR3 is TGCAGGGGAGGGGATATCTATGGCTACACCTTC. As protein: CRGGDIYGYTF.

This chain links TRBV7-9 with TRBJ2-5, with D maybe TRBD2 (5 bases). CDR1 and CDR2 (germline): SEHNR, FQNEAQ (reference sequence). This CDR3 has 14 residues. The V end was cut by 5 bases, the J end by 2 bases, with 12 bases between. CDR3 in amino acids: CASSPVRGQETQYF. As DNA, the CDR3 is TGTGCCAGCAGCCCAGTGCGCGGGCAAGAGACCCAGTACTTC.

CDR3 protein: CASSAGRADTQYF. DNA of the CDR3: TGTGCCAGCAGTGCCGGGAGGGCAGATACGCAGTATTTT. The genes are TRBV6-4 and TRBJ2-3, with 8 bases identical to TRBD2. The CDR3 has 13 residues. The junction had 1 base not matched to a gene; V was cut back by 4 bases and J by 4 bases. CDR1 and CDR2 (germline): MRHNA, SNTAGT.